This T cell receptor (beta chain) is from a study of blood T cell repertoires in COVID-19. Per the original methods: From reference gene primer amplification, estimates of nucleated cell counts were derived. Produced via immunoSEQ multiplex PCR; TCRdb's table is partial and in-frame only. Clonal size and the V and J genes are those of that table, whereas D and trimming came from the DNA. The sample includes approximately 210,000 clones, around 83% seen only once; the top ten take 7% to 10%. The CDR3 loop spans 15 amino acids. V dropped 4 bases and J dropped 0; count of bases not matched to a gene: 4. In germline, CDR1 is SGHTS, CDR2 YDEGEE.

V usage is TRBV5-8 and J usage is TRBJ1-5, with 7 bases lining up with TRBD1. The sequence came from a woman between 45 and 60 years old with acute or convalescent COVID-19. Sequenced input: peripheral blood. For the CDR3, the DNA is TGTGCCAGCAGCCGGGACAGCGATAGCAATCAGCCCCAGCATTTT. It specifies CASSRDSDSNQPQHF.